This entry lists 18 T cell receptor beta chains sequenced from one sample in a study of cytomegalovirus exposure and HLA in healthy donors (dated by TCRdb to the late 2010s). The receptor library was made with the immunoSEQ multiplex PCR assay. For the multiplex PCR, a mixture combining 60 forward primers for TCR Vbeta segments and 13 reverse primers for TCR Jbeta segments was used. TCRdb mirrors the immuneACCESS table, restricted to in-frame sequences. Some clones are absent from its copies; in checked studies, under half trace to an unresolved V gene, and the reason for the others is unknown. The sample table shows more than 110,000 clones, and about 79% are seen once. About 2.5% of the sample goes to the ten largest clones. Sequenced sample: PBMCs. The receptors derive from a male donor in good health and CMV-seronegative.

The chain combines TRBV7-2 with TRBJ2-7; tentatively, D is TRBD1 (6 bases). The CDR3 runs 14 residues. The germline CDR1 and CDR2 sequences are SGHTA and FQGNSA. The V and J ends lost 5 bases and 7 bases respectively, with 18 bases between them. CDR3 amino acids: CASSPKRYRVEQYF. CDR3 bases: TGTGCCAGCAGCCCTAAACGGTACAGGGTTGAGCAGTACTTC.

This clone has only one observation. The chain uses TRBV7-9 and TRBJ2-1, with 7 bases identical to TRBD1. The length of the CDR3 is 16 residues. From germline, CDR1 is SEHNR and CDR2 FQNEAQ (reference sequence). The V and J ends lost 5 bases and 1 base, in that order; junction bases with no gene match: 8. CDR3 DNA: TGTGCCAGCAGCACCTTGACAGGGCTATCCTACAATGAGCAGTTCTTC. Amino acid sequence: CASSTLTGLSYNEQFF.

V usage is TRBV21-1 and J usage is TRBJ1-2. TRBV21-1 is a recognized pseudogene. CDR3 length: 16 amino acids. The CDR3 spells CASSKARGKRANGYTF. In DNA form, the CDR3 reads TGTGCCAGCAGCAAAGCGCGGGGGAAACGTGCGAATGGCTACACCTTC.

This chain connects TRBV5-8 to TRBJ2-3; 13 positions match TRBD2. The CDR3 covers 18 residues. V dropped 4 bases and J dropped 0; count of bases not matched to a gene: 8. The germline V gene has CDR1 SGHTS and CDR2 YDEGEE. CDR3 sequence (DNA): TGTGCCAGCAGCCCAGGACTAGCGGGAGTTCAGAGCACAGATACGCAGTATTTT. Translating gives CASSPGLAGVQSTDTQYF.

The chain uses TRBV4-1 and TRBJ1-1, with D hard to call. Trimming left V 4 bases short and J 1 base short, with 13 bases between. The CDR3 loop spans 15 amino acids. The germline V gene has CDR1 MGHRA and CDR2 YSYEKL. The CDR3 DNA sequence: TGCGCCAGCAGCCTCTCTGATCCAGGGAACACTGAAGCTTTCTTT. The encoded protein is CASSLSDPGNTEAFF.

The chain carries TRBV5-6 and TRBJ2-3, with D perhaps TRBD2 (6 bases). Germline V CDR1 and CDR2: SGHDT, YYEEEE. Trimming took off 0 bases at V and 10 bases at J, with 6 bases between the two ends. The CDR3 has 11 amino acids. The CDR3 loop is CASSLGGAQYF. Written as DNA, the CDR3 is TGTGCCAGCAGCTTGGGCGGGGCGCAGTATTTT.

The rearrangement links TRBV5-1 to TRBJ2-1; 7 nucleotides line up with TRBD2. Per germline, CDR1 SGHRS and CDR2 YFSETQ. With 3 bases clipped from V and 0 bases from J, the junction kept 6 bases outside the gene matches. The CDR3 has 16 residues. The CDR3 sequence is CASSSSGGSSYNEQFF. DNA of the CDR3: TGCGCCAGCAGCTCCTCAGGCGGGAGCTCCTACAATGAGCAGTTCTTC.

The chain carries TRBV7-3 and TRBJ1-4; TRBD1 is a possible D gene (5 bases). This CDR3 region has 16 residues. The V end lost 3 bases, the J end lost 5 bases, and 16 bases lay between the germline ends. Germline loops: CDR1 SGHTA, CDR2 FQGTGA. The CDR3 protein is CASSFTIQVPNEKLFF. The CDR3 nucleotides read TGTGCCAGCAGCTTCACGATACAGGTCCCGAATGAAAAACTGTTTTTT.

The V gene is TRBV6-4, the J gene TRBJ2-1; 8 positions agree with TRBD2. CDR1 MRHNA and CDR2 SNTAGT come from the germline V gene. The CDR3 is 17 amino acids. Trimming took 7 bases from V and 1 from J; bases not matched to a gene: 12. CDR3 in DNA: TGTGCCAGCAAACCTTTAACCAGCGGGAGATCCTACAATGAGCAGTTCTTC. Its protein is CASKPLTSGRSYNEQFF.

The chain combines TRBV30 with TRBJ2-7; weak D call: TRBD1 (6 bases). The CDR3 has 15 residues. Germline assignment: CDR1 GTSNPN and CDR2 SVGIG (reference sequence). Trimming removed 1 base from V and 6 bases from J, with 19 bases in between. The CDR3 here is CAWSAQLTGTSEQYF. CDR3 sequence (DNA): TGTGCCTGGAGTGCCCAACTTACAGGGACCTCCGAGCAGTACTTC.

The chain carries TRBV19 and TRBJ2-7; 7 bases agree with TRBD1. CDR1 and CDR2 from the germline V gene are LNHDA and SQIVND (reference sequence). This CDR3 has 14 residues. The junction had 5 bases not matched to a gene; V was cut back by 5 bases and J by 1 base. CDR3 sequence: CASSDRVGSYEQYF. The CDR3 DNA sequence: TGTGCCAGTAGTGACAGGGTTGGTTCCTACGAGCAGTACTTC.

The chain couples TRBV19 to TRBJ1-5; 9 bases map to TRBD1. Germline CDR1 and CDR2: LNHDA and SQIVND (reference sequence). The CDR3 contains 15 residues. V shed 0 bases and J 7 bases; nucleotides not matched to a gene: 4. CDR3 loop: CASSIEGTGRQPQHF. CDR3 DNA sequence: TGTGCCAGTAGTATAGAAGGGACAGGGCGCCAGCCCCAGCATTTT.

This chain connects TRBV7-9 to TRBJ1-2; D might be TRBD1 (5 bases). V was cut by 4 bases and J by 4 bases, with 16 bases left in between. Germline CDR1 SEHNR, CDR2 FQNEAQ (reference sequence). The CDR3 consists of 15 residues. The CDR3 DNA is TGTGCCAGCAGCTCGGGGGAGGGCAGTAGCTATGGCTACACCTTC. Its translation: CASSSGEGSSYGYTF.

The V and J genes are TRBV30 and TRBJ1-5, with D unresolved. This CDR3 is built from 13 residues. The ends were cut back, 3 bases at V and 4 bases at J, with 10 bases in the middle. Germline V gives CDR1 GTSNPN, CDR2 SVGIG (reference sequence). DNA for the CDR3: TGTGCCTGGAGCGAGGATTCGAATCAGCCCCAGCATTTT. Translation gives CAWSEDSNQPQHF.

This clone was seen many times. An end of the junction does not agree with germline; a read error may underlie this. The chain links TRBV7-7 to TRBJ2-7; 7 bases are a match to TRBD1. CDR1 and CDR2 (germline): SSHAT, FNYEAQ (reference sequence). This CDR3 has 14 residues. CDR3 region: CASSSYRGADEQYF. The CDR3 nucleotides are TGTGCTAGCAGCTCATACAGGGGCGCGGACGAGCAGTACTTC. The variable domain in full, with the rest retrieved from reference TRBV7-7 and TRBJ2-7, is GAGVSQSPRYKVTKRGQDVTLRCDPISSHATLYWYQQALGQGPEFLTYFNYEAQPDKSGLPSDRFSAERPEGSISTLTIQRTEQRDSAMYRCASSSYRGADEQYFGPGTRLTVT.

The chain couples TRBV5-8 to TRBJ2-1; 11 nucleotides line up with TRBD2. Germline V gives CDR1 SGHTS, CDR2 YDEGEE. The CDR3 is 14 residues long. Germline trimming cut 0 bases from V and 11 bases from J; bases unmatched to any gene: 4. CDR3 DNA: TGTGCCAGCAGCTTGGCCCGACTAGCGGGGCAGCAGTTCTTC. This translates into CASSLARLAGQQFF.

CDR3 loop: CASSSGTSGGADTQYF. The CDR3 DNA follows: TGTGCCAGCAGCTCAGGGACTAGCGGGGGCGCAGATACGCAGTATTTT. The chain combines TRBV5-4 with TRBJ2-3; the match to TRBD2 covers 14 bases. This CDR3 region has 16 residues. J was trimmed by 4 bases and V by 3 bases; bases with no gene match: 4. In germline, CDR1 is SGHNT, CDR2 YYREEE (reference sequence). Full variable domain (outside the CDR3, taken from reference TRBV5-4 and TRBJ2-3): ETGVTQSPTHLIKTRGQQVTLRCSSQSGHNTVSWYQQALGQGPQFIFQYYREEENGRGNFPPRFSGLQFPNYSSELNVNALELDDSALYLCASSSGTSGGADTQYFGPGTRLTVL.

This clone was counted a few times. V gene TRBV29-1 combines with J gene TRBJ1-3; a weak D match, TRBD1 (6 bases). Trimming shortened V by 4 bases and J by 4 bases, and 11 bases separated the two germline ends. CDR1 is SQVTM, CDR2 ANQGSEA, per germline. The CDR3 is 13 residues long. The CDR3 loop reads CSVAWTAGNTIYF. CDR3 coding DNA: TGCAGCGTTGCGTGGACAGCCGGAAACACCATATATTTT. Full variable domain (rest looked up from reference TRBV29-1 and TRBJ1-3): SAVISQKPSRDICQRGTSLTIQCQVDSQVTMMFWYRQQPGQSLTLIATANQGSEATYESGFVIDKFPISRPNLTFSTLTVSNMSPEDSSIYLCSVAWTAGNTIYFGEGSWLTVV.